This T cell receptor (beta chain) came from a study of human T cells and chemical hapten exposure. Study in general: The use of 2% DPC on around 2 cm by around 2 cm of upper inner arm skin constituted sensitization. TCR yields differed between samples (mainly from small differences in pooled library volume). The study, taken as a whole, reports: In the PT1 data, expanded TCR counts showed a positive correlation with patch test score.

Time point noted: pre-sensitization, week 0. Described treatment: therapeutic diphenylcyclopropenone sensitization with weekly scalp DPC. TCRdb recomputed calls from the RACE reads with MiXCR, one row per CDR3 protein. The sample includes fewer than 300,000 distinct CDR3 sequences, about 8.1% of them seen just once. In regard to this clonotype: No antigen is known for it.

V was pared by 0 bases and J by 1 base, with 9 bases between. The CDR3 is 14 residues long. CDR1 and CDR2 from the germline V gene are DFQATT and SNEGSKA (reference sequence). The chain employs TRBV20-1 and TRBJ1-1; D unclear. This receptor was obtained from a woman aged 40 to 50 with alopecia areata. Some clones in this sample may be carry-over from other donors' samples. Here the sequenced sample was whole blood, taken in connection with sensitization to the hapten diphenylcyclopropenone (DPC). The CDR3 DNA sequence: TGCAGTGCTAGAGATCGGGCGGGGAACACTGAAGCTTTCTTT. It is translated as CSARDRAGNTEAFF.